The present entry profiles one T cell receptor beta chain with its context. Its binding antigen is unknown. The record has no base qualities; no much larger clone is one base away. The data originate from a study of cytomegalovirus exposure and HLA in healthy donors (dated by TCRdb to about 2017). At the level of the whole study: An earlier analysis of 587 of the donors reported 250 to 350 Gb of sequence data and 95 million to 130 million unique TCR beta sequences obtained from around 170 million T cells. The later analysis used no new phenotypic data to find candidate immune exposures, relying instead on TCR beta sequences and their occurrence across donors. In a later analysis, previously published TCR beta repertoires from 670 or so donors were re-analyzed and high-resolution HLA genotyping was added so that TCR occurrence patterns could be studied. Besides the first cohort of under 700 subjects, a separate validation cohort made up of roughly 120 different subjects was used. A later genetic analysis took genome-wide SNP genotypes for about 55% of the roughly 670 donors and used that subset as a discovery cohort. Typing coverage differed by locus: A, B, C, DRB1 and DQB1 were typed in roughly 629-640 donors, DQA1 in about 510, DPA1 in roughly 590, and DPB1 in 472. Using immunosequencing, the study profiled T cell repertoires from 640 or so subjects and related those repertoires to cytomegalovirus serostatus. All discovery cohort repertoires had been generated using a single sequencing platform. An earlier analysis of roughly 580 of the donors used high-throughput TCR beta sequencing to judge whether each TCR beta V gene segment behaved as functional or pseudogenic. An early release that covered some 630 HLA-typed donors contained approximately 300 gigabases of sequencing data and around 80 million unique TCR sequences. The genetic ancestry cluster associated with self-reported Caucasian donors included approximately 85% of the 398 genotyped donors. A handful of DR-DQ haplotypes were handled as single units for association and clustering because linkage in the cohort was strong. To predict cytomegalovirus infection status, the study brought together high-throughput TCR immunosequencing, statistical association of individual TCRs with disease status, and machine learning. Donor age, sex, ethnicity and CMV serostatus were collected together with the repertoire data. The study aimed to test whether signatures of past pathogen exposure could be identified by cataloging public T cell receptors. On average, 235,054 unique TCR beta nucleotide sequences were sequenced per donor among 300 to 500 genotyped donors of the cohort, with roughly 20% of those sequences being non-productive. Both class I and class II loci were covered by HLA typing, at four-digit resolution. On the study overall, not on this receptor specifically: In the study, around 150 TCR beta chains were listed as associated with cytomegalovirus. Immune exposure information for the cohort was limited to CMV serostatus. When HLA alleles, especially DR and DQ, strongly co-occurred, attributing TCR associations to individual alleles was difficult. At a false discovery rate of 0.05, a later analysis linked around 17,000 TCR beta sequences to specific HLA alleles. Broadly in line with IMGT annotations, most TCR beta V segments showed up in productive rearrangements about 87% or about 30% of the time in an earlier analysis of approximately 640 of the donors. HLA typing was unavailable for some donors at each locus, so association tests used only the typed subset. Only TCR beta chains were sequenced in this cohort, and the absence of alpha or paired-chain data limited detectable features. Compared with the 666-donor mean, donors in an Asian-associated ancestry cluster had fewer N-insertions in productive TCRs, according to a later genetic analysis. It was suggested by the authors that the approach could potentially be generalized to other disease states and immunological phenotypes. Because counts were too low, about 15 rarely observed V segments, including chromosome 9 orphons, were left out of the earlier analysis of roughly 600 of the donors. In both the original and validation cohorts, the classifier was reported to diagnose cytomegalovirus status with high specificity and sensitivity. Three of the identified cytomegalovirus-associated TCR beta chains were confirmed in vitro to be specific for cytomegalovirus antigens. A later genetic analysis associated a missense DCLRE1C variant with V-gene and J-gene trimming of TCR beta chains, and an independent cohort replicated the association. Roughly uniform sequencing depth across donors was assumed in presence/absence analyses, although this assumption may not hold. Most CMV-associated TCR beta chains appeared to be HLA-restricted in a later analysis, and the HLA associations seemed to be driven largely by CMV exposure. A later analysis reported that several top co-occurrence clusters appeared linked to parvovirus B19, influenza, CMV and Epstein-Barr virus. A later analysis found that HLA-associated TCR beta chains were more clonally expanded and had lower generation probabilities than equally common non-associated chains. Most TCR sequences were observed very rarely across donors, whereas some public TCRs were present in many individuals. A group of highly shared sequence variants was considered likely to be a technical artifact of the sequencing pipeline. Linkage disequilibrium might explain the correlated functional status among segregating V segments, but an unknown experimental factor could not be ruled out. Some IMGT-functional V segments, including TRBV6-2 and TRBV6-3, could not be distinguished by the 87-base-pair reads and were therefore excluded. A further reported finding was that TCR beta sequences accurately predicted the HLA-A and HLA-B alleles for most subjects in the first cohort. According to a later analysis, TCR association rates differed among HLA loci, with DRB1 alleles showing the most associated TCRs and HLA-C alleles showing the fewest.

In total, 500 to 700 healthy bone marrow donors made up the cohort. At the time of sampling, all cohort members were nominally healthy, though unrecorded immune exposures were likely present. The donor was CMV seronegative and was included in the group of over 300 seronegative cohort members. Every donor gave a peripheral blood sample, and the peripheral blood mononuclear cells from that sample were used for TCR beta sequencing. Genomic DNA was extracted from the blood cell samples with the Qiagen DNeasy Blood Extraction Kit. There are 13 amino acids in the CDR3, from cysteine to phenylalanine inclusive. Left in the record is the CDR3 DNA by itself, 39 bases read in frame from the first base. The CDR1 and CDR2 encoded by the germline V gene are SGHRS and YFSETQ. V ends up 5 bases short and J 0 bases short, with an unmatched junction base count of 2. Library construction relied on the immunoSEQ multiplex PCR assay. For the multiplex PCR, a mixture combining 60 forward primers for TCR Vbeta segments and 13 reverse primers for TCR Jbeta segments was used. The CDR3 region of rearranged TCR beta genes was amplified from genomic DNA with a multiplex PCR assay. The Illumina HiSeq System was used to sequence the amplified TCR beta libraries as 87-base-pair reads. In the original analysis: In a later analysis, 70 million to 95 million unique TCR beta chains were counted across the roughly 610 repertoires, and roughly 11 million of these chains were shared by at least two donors. To remove PCR and sequencing errors, raw reads were error-corrected and collapsed into unique sequences using a nearest-neighbor algorithm that merged closely related sequences. CDR3 sequences were aligned to IMGT reference sequences to assign V, D and J gene segments. Each retained sequence needed at least a six-nucleotide match to both a V gene segment and a J gene segment. Rearrangements were classified as productive when the CDR3 lacked stop codons and remained in frame with V and J, and all other rearrangements were classified as non-productive. CDR3 was defined according to IMGT convention as the region running from the second conserved V-encoded cysteine to the conserved J-encoded phenylalanine. The earlier analysis of 450 to 750 of the donors excluded any sequence lacking an unambiguous match to a single V gene segment. An earlier analysis of just under 600 of the donors called V segments functional above 56.7% productive rearrangements and segregating when the between-donor standard deviation exceeded 5%. A statistical classification framework was built for diagnosing cytomegalovirus status from the catalog of TCR beta chain sequences. V and J gene assignment, in a later analysis, came from comparing TCR nucleotide sequences with IMGT/GENE-DB human TR gene sequences. A later analysis assigned CDR3 sequences and most-parsimonious VDJ recombination scenarios with the TCRdist pipeline. In a later analysis, each TCR beta chain was defined by its CDR3 amino acid sequence together with its V-gene family, and reads without a unique V-gene family were excluded. A later analysis removed 500 to 650 highly shared, low-generation-probability nucleotide sequences to deal with suspected cross-contamination and a sequencing artifact. In a later analysis, a clonal expansion index for each public chain was calculated from normalized within-repertoire ranks of inferred template counts. A later analysis computed generation probabilities with a VDJ recombination model fitted to out-of-frame rearrangements, and checked the results against IGoR. In a later analysis, hypergeometric tests were used to score TCR-TCR, TCR-HLA and TCR-CMV co-occurrence, with a repertoire-size bias correction applied to TCR pairs. False discovery rates were estimated in a later analysis by permuting HLA or CMV assignments 20 times. In a later analysis, co-occurring TCRs were grouped using DBSCAN, and TCRdist sequence similarity was added for clustering within HLA-allele-positive subsets. Repertoires with fewer than 30,000 or more than 120,000 public chains were left out of co-occurrence clustering, as were about five repertoires with anomalous nucleotide sharing. In TCRdb, the immuneACCESS table is reduced to in-frame sequences with V and J assigned. These tables do not hold every clone; where another copy was compared, an unresolved V gene accounts for under half, and the others remain unexplained. V and J calls and clone size are copied from that table; D and trimming were computed from the DNA. This sample gives about 190,000 clones in total; roughly four fifths of them show up just once. The ten largest clones represent 1.5% to 2% of the sample.

The sequencing sample was made of PBMCs. The rearranged segments are TRBV5-1 and TRBJ2-7; TRBD1 matches 7 bases in the middle. The sequence was obtained from a man younger than 35 in good health and CMV-seronegative. The DNA reads as follows: TGCGCCAGCAGACAGGGGAGCTCCTACGAGCAGTACTTC. Translated, this is CASRQGSSYEQYF.